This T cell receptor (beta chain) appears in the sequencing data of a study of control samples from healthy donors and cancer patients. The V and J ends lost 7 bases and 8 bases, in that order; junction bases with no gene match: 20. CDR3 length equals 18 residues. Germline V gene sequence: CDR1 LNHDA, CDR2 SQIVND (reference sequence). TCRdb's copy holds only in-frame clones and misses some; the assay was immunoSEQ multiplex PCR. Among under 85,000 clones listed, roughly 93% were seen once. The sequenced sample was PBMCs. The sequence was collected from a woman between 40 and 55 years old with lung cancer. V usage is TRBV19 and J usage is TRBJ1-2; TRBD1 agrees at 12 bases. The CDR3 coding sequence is TGTGCCAGTACCAATTCGGGGAGGTGGGACAGGGGGCTGTTAGGCTACACCTTC. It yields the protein CASTNSGRWDRGLLGYTF.